The 25 T cell receptor beta chains below all came from one sample that was sequenced in a study of response to subunit inactivated influenza vaccine. One entry per CDR3 protein, called by TCRdb with MiXCR from the RT-PCR reads. Here the sample spans over 300,000 distinct CDR3 sequences, around a fifth being singletons. Sequencing used PBMCs from blood, obtained 21 months after vaccination. All receptors come from a man aged 50 to 69 who received an inactivated influenza vaccine.

CDR3 DNA: TGTGCCAGCAGCTTAGTTCGGACAAGCACTGAAGCTTTCTTT. Its protein is CASSLVRTSTEAFF. The chain has TRBV11-1 and TRBJ1-1, with D perhaps matching TRBD1 (5 bases). This CDR3 has 14 residues. Between the trimmed V and J ends, which lost 1 base and 4 bases, there was a span of 10 bases. From germline, CDR1 is SGHAT and CDR2 FQDESV (reference sequence).

In this sample, this clonotype turned up a few times. The gene calls are TRBV15 and TRBJ2-3; possibly TRBD2 for D (6 bases). The V gene's germline CDR1 is LNHNV and CDR2 YYDKDF (reference sequence). The CDR3 totals 14 residues. V lost 2 bases to trimming and J lost 0 bases, with 6 bases between them. The CDR3 here is CATSRSGSTDTQYF. CDR3 bases: TGTGCCACCAGCAGAAGCGGGAGCACAGATACGCAGTATTTT.

This clonotype came up a few times. This CDR3 reads CASSQGVAGVYNEQFF. DNA of the CDR3: TGTGCCAGCAGCCAAGGTGTAGCGGGAGTTTACAATGAGCAGTTCTTC. V and J are TRBV14 and TRBJ2-1; 9 bases line up with TRBD2. Per germline, CDR1 SGHDN and CDR2 FVKESK. J lost 4 bases, V lost 1 base, and 5 bases had no gene match. The CDR3 sequence is 16 residues long. The full variable domain, in which reference TRBV14 and TRBJ2-1 provide the parts outside the CDR3, is EAGVTQFPSHSVIEKGQTVTLRCDPISGHDNLYWYRRVMGKEIKFLLHFVKESKQDESGMPNNRFLAERTGGTYSTLKVQPAELEDSGVYFCASSQGVAGVYNEQFFGPGTRLTVL.

The chain joins TRBV18 to TRBJ1-3; D gene ambiguous. Deletions cut 2 bases from V and 0 bases from J, with 8 bases between. The CDR3 length is 15 residues. Looked up from germline, CDR1 is KGHSH and CDR2 is LQKENI. CDR3 amino acids: CASSPTAASGNTIYF. CDR3 in DNA: TGTGCCAGCTCACCAACAGCCGCCTCTGGAAACACCATATATTTT.

The CDR3 nucleotides are TGTGCCAGCAGCCGCCGGGACTCCTCCTACAATGAGCAGTTCTTC. Encoded protein: CASSRRDSSYNEQFF. This chain joins TRBV12-3 or TRBV12-4 and TRBJ2-1; D may be TRBD2 (6 bases). The CDR3 totals 15 residues. The germline V and J ends were trimmed by 6 bases and 0 bases, with 12 bases remaining between them.

This clonotype has at least ten counts. The chain carries TRBV4-3 and TRBJ1-5; 8 nucleotides agree with TRBD1. Germline loops: CDR1 LGHNA, CDR2 YSLEER. The CDR3 consists of 15 residues. J lost 5 bases, V lost 4 bases, and 7 bases had no gene match. The CDR3 region has the DNA TGCGCCAGCAGCCTCCGGACAGGGTGTCATCAGCCCCAGCATTTT. Protein sequence: CASSLRTGCHQPQHF.

The chain uses TRBV6-2 or TRBV6-3 and TRBJ2-1; 13 bases fit TRBD2. With 0 bases clipped from V and 8 bases from J, the junction kept 4 bases outside the gene matches. Germline loops: CDR1 MNHEY, CDR2 SVGEGT. The CDR3 is made up of 16 amino acids. CDR3 sequence: CASSYSGTSGMHEQFF. The CDR3 nucleotides read TGTGCCAGCAGTTACTCCGGGACTAGCGGGATGCATGAGCAGTTCTTC.

The chain is built from TRBV30 and TRBJ1-2; D is undetermined. Trimming removed 0 bases from V and 7 bases from J, with 12 bases in between. Per germline, CDR1 GTSNPN and CDR2 SVGIG (reference sequence). This CDR3 contains 13 residues. The CDR3 here is CAWSVGGGVGYTF. The CDR3 region has the DNA TGTGCCTGGAGTGTAGGCGGCGGTGTTGGCTACACCTTC.

This chain connects TRBV20-1 to TRBJ1-5; D is unresolved. CDR3 length equals 13 residues. Germline V gene sequence: CDR1 DFQATT, CDR2 SNEGSKA (reference sequence). The V end lost 3 bases, the J end lost 2 bases, and 8 bases lay between the germline ends. The CDR3 DNA reads as TGCAGTGCTAGTTCTAGTGGCAATCAGCCCCAGCATTTT. It codes for CSASSSGNQPQHF.

This clonotype was recorded many times. V usage is TRBV4-3 and J usage is TRBJ1-1; D remains ambiguous. The CDR3 totals 13 residues. Germline V gene data show CDR1 as LGHNA and CDR2 as YSLEER. V was trimmed by 2 bases and J by 3 bases, leaving 7 bases between them. CDR3 DNA sequence: TGCGCCAGCAGCCAATATTTGTACACTGAAGCTTTCTTT. It is translated as CASSQYLYTEAFF.

The rearrangement joins TRBV10-2 to TRBJ2-5; weak D call: TRBD2 (5 bases). This CDR3 is 13 amino acids long. CDR1 and CDR2 from the germline V gene are WSHSY and SAAADI. Trimming stripped 7 bases from V and 3 bases from J, with 12 bases between. This CDR3 reads CASNRTREETQYF. Written as DNA, the CDR3 is TGCGCCAGCAACAGAACGAGGGAAGAGACCCAGTACTTC.

This clonotype has just a few counts. The V and J genes are TRBV7-3 and TRBJ1-2; D is perhaps TRBD1 (6 bases). The germline V gene has CDR1 SGHTA and CDR2 FQGTGA. The CDR3 has 13 amino acids. The ends were cut back, 8 bases at V and 5 bases at J, with 15 bases in the middle. CDR3 sequence reads: CASATGNGYGYTF. The CDR3 coding sequence is TGTGCCAGCGCTACAGGGAATGGGTATGGCTACACCTTC.

This clonotype showed up many times. V gene TRBV4-1 combines with J gene TRBJ1-2; tentative D call: TRBD1 (5 bases). Between the trimmed V and J ends, which lost 0 bases and 2 bases, there was a span of 7 bases. This CDR3 contains 14 residues. Germline loops: CDR1 MGHRA, CDR2 YSYEKL. This CDR3 is CASSQDRTNYGYTF. The DNA of the CDR3 is TGCGCCAGCAGCCAAGATAGGACAAACTATGGCTACACCTTC.

This clonotype was counted a few times. This rearrangement joins TRBV14 to TRBJ1-2, with D possibly matching TRBD1 (5 bases). Per the germline V gene, CDR1 is SGHDN and CDR2 is FVKESK. The CDR3 totals 13 residues. Trimming removed 5 bases at V and 4 bases at J, with 11 bases between. In DNA form, the CDR3 reads TGTGCCAGCAGCGAATCGGGGCCCTATGGCTACACCTTC. Its translation is CASSESGPYGYTF.

There are many counts of this clonotype. V and J are TRBV4-1 and TRBJ1-6, with a possible D match to TRBD1 (5 bases). The CDR3 totals 18 residues. The V gene's germline CDR1 is MGHRA and CDR2 YSYEKL. Trimming removed 1 base from V and 4 bases from J, with 17 bases in between. The CDR3 is CASSQGGARTIYNSPLHF. DNA of the CDR3: TGCGCCAGCAGCCAAGGCGGGGCGAGGACGATATATAATTCACCCCTCCACTTT.

This clonotype was counted a few times. The V call is TRBV12-3 or TRBV12-4, the J call TRBJ2-5; 9 bases fit TRBD1. With 0 bases clipped from V and 2 bases from J, the junction kept 7 bases outside the gene matches. The CDR3 runs 17 residues. The CDR3 sequence is CASSLAFVGTGQETQYF. The CDR3 DNA sequence: TGTGCCAGCAGTTTAGCTTTTGTGGGGACAGGGCAAGAGACCCAGTACTTC.

The chain is built from TRBV5-5 and TRBJ2-5; D could derive from TRBD1 or TRBD2 (5 bases each). The CDR3 extends over 14 amino acids. The germline CDR1 and CDR2 sequences are SGHKS and YYEKEE (reference sequence). V was shortened by 4 bases and J by 1 base, with 11 bases between the two germline ends. In DNA, the CDR3 is TGTGCCAGCAGCCTGTGGGGGACCCAAGAGACCCAGTACTTC. Its protein is CASSLWGTQETQYF.

The rearrangement links TRBV5-8 to TRBJ1-1, with TRBD1 matching 7 bases. Germline V gene sequence: CDR1 SGHTS, CDR2 YDEGEE. V lost 0 bases and J lost 8; bases outside the gene matches: 4. The CDR3 runs to 13 residues. As DNA, the CDR3 is TGTGCCAGCAGCTTGGTGGGAGGGGGCGAAGCTTTCTTT. This sequence encodes CASSLVGGGEAFF. Full variable domain (remainder filled in from reference TRBV5-8 and TRBJ1-1): EAGVTQSPTHLIKTRGQQATLRCSPISGHTSVYWYQQALGLGLQFLLWYDEGEERNRGNFPPRFSGRQFPNYSSELNVNALELEDSALYLCASSLVGGGEAFFGQGTRLTVV.

A few counts support this clonotype. J is TRBJ1-2 and V is TRBV7-2, with TRBD1 as a possible D gene (6 bases). V was trimmed by 6 bases and J by 7 bases, leaving 15 bases between them. The CDR3 spans 13 residues. Germline CDR1 and CDR2: SGHTA and FQGNSA. This CDR3 is CASSRRAGVGYTF. In nucleotides, the CDR3 is TGTGCCAGCAGTAGGCGGGCAGGGGTTGGCTACACCTTC.

Only a few counts were recorded for this clonotype. J is TRBJ2-7 and V is TRBV29-1; D not certain. V was pared by 6 bases and J by 7 bases, with 10 bases between. The germline V gene has CDR1 SQVTM and CDR2 ANQGSEA. This CDR3 spans 10 amino acids. The CDR3 nucleotides are TGCAGCGTACCAAATATTGAGCAGTACTTC. This codes for CSVPNIEQYF.

This clonotype was detected a few times. This rearrangement joins TRBV29-1 to TRBJ2-3; 9 nucleotides line up with TRBD2. The CDR3 length is 14 residues. V gave up 4 bases and J gave up 5 bases; unmatched junction bases: 7. Per the germline V gene, CDR1 is SQVTM and CDR2 is ANQGSEA. CDR3 sequence reads: CSVASLAGLDTQYF. CDR3 nucleotide sequence: TGCAGCGTTGCTAGTCTAGCGGGATTAGATACGCAGTATTTT.

The chain couples TRBV7-9 to TRBJ2-1, with D perhaps assigned TRBD1 or TRBD2 (5 bases each). Between the trimmed V and J ends, which lost 5 bases and 12 bases, there was a span of 14 bases. The CDR3 runs 12 residues. Germline V gene data show CDR1 as SEHNR and CDR2 as FQNEAQ (reference sequence). The CDR3 protein is CASSPGPPGQFF. CDR3 sequence (DNA): TGTGCCAGCAGCCCGGGGCCACCCGGGCAGTTCTTC. The whole variable domain, remainder taken from reference TRBV7-9 and TRBJ2-1, is DTGVSQNPRHKITKRGQNVTFRCDPISEHNRLYWYRQTLGQGPEFLTYFQNEAQLEKSRLLSDRFSAERPKGSFSTLEIQRTEQGDSAMYLCASSPGPPGQFFGPGTRLTVL.

There are a few counts of this clonotype. The V call is TRBV20-1, the J call TRBJ2-7; 11 bases fit TRBD1. With 5 bases clipped from V and 3 bases from J, the junction kept 9 bases outside the gene matches. The CDR3 sequence is 15 residues long. CDR1 and CDR2 (germline): DFQATT, SNEGSKA (reference sequence). The CDR3 region has the DNA TGCAGTGCTGAAATTCGGGACAGGGGGTACTACGAGCAGTACTTC. This codes for CSAEIRDRGYYEQYF.

The genes are TRBV3-1 and TRBJ2-7; TRBD1 might be the D (5 bases). The CDR3 contains 15 residues. The V end lost 3 bases, the J end lost 4 bases, and 16 bases lay between the germline ends. From germline, CDR1 is LGHDT and CDR2 YNNKEL (reference sequence). The CDR3 coding sequence is TGTGCCAGCAGCCATGTGACCAGGGATAATTACGAGCAGTACTTC. As protein: CASSHVTRDNYEQYF.

The chain employs TRBV5-4 and TRBJ2-2; tentatively, D is TRBD1 (6 bases). V lost 1 base to trimming and J lost 5 bases, with 12 bases between them. CDR1 SGHNT and CDR2 YYREEE come from the germline V gene (reference sequence). This CDR3 comprises 15 residues. The DNA of the CDR3 is TGTGCCAGCAGCTTGCAGTCAGGGGCTACCGGGGAGCTGTTTTTT. This codes for CASSLQSGATGELFF.